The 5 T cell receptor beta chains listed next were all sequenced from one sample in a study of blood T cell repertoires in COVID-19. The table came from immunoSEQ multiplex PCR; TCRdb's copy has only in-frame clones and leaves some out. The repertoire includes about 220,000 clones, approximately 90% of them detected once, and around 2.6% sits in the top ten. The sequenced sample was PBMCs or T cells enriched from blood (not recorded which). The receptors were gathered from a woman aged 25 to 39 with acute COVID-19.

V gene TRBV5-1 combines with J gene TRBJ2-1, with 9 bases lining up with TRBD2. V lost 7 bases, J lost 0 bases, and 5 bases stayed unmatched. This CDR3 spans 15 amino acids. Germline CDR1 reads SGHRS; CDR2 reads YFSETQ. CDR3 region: CASVLSGGSYNEQFF. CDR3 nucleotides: TGCGCCAGCGTTCTTAGCGGGGGCTCCTACAATGAGCAGTTCTTC.

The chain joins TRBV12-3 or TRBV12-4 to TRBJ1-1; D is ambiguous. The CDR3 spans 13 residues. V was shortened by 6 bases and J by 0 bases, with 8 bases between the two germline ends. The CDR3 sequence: CASSPQVNTEAFF. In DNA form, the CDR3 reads TGTGCCAGCAGCCCCCAGGTGAACACTGAAGCTTTCTTT.

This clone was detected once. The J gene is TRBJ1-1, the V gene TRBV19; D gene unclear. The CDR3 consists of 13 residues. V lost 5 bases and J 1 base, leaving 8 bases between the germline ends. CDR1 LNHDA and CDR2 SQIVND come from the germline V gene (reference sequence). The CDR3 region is CASSPPGNTEAFF. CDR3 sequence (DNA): TGTGCCAGTAGTCCCCCAGGGAACACTGAAGCTTTCTTT.

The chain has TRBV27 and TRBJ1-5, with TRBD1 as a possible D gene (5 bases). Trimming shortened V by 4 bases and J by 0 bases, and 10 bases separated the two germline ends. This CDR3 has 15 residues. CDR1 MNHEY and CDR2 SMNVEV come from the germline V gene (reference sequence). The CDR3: CASSYDSVSNQPQHF. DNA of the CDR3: TGTGCCAGCAGTTATGACAGCGTTAGCAATCAGCCCCAGCATTTT.

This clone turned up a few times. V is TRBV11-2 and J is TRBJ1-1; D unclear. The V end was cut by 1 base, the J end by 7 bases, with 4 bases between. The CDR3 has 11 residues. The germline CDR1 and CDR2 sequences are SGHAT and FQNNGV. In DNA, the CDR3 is TGTGCCAGCAGCTTAGTCGGTGAAGCTTTCTTT. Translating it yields CASSLVGEAFF.